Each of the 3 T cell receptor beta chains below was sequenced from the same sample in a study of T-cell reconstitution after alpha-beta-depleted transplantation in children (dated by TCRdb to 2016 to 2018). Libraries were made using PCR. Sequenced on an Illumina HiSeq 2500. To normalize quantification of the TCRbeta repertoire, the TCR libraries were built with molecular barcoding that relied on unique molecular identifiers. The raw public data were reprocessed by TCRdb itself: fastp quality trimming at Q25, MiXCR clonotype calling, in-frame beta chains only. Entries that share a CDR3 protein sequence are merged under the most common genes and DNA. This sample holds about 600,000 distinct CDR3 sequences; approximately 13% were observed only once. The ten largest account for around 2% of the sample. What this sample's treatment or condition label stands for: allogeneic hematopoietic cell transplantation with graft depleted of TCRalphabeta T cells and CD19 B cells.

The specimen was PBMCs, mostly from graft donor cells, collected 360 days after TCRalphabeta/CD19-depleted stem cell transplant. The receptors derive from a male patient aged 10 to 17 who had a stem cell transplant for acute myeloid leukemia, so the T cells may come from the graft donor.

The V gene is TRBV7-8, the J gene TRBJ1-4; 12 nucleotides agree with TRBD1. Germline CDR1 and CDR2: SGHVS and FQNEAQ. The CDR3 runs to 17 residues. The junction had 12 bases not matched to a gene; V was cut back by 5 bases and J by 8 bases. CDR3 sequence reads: CASSQRDRGPAGEKLFF. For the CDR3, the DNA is TGTGCCAGCAGCCAACGGGACAGGGGGCCGGCCGGGGAAAAACTGTTTTTT.

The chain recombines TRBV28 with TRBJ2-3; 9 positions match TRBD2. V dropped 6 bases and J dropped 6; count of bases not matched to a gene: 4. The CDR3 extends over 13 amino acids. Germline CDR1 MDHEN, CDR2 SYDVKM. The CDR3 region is CASRTSGRDTQYF. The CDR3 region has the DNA TGTGCCAGCAGGACTAGCGGCAGGGATACGCAGTATTTT. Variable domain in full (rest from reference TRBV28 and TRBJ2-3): DVKVTQSSRYLVKRTGEKVFLECVQDMDHENMFWYRQDPGLGLRLIYFSYDVKMKEKGDIPEGYSVSREKKERFSLILESASTNQTSMYLCASRTSGRDTQYFGPGTRLTVL.

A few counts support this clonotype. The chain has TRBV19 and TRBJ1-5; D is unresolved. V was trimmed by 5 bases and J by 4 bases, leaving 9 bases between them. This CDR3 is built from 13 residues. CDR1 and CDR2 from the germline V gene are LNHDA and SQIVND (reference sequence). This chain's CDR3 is CASSSWLNQPQHF. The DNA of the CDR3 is TGTGCCAGTAGTTCCTGGTTAAATCAGCCCCAGCATTTT.